Each of the 23 T cell receptor beta chains below was sequenced from the same sample in a study of T cell changes during pregnancy in multiple sclerosis. The repertoire was sequenced with immunoSEQ multiplex PCR; TCRdb's copy has only in-frame clones and lacks some. The table has about 68,000 clones, approximately 91% seen once. Source: peripheral blood, taken in the first trimester of pregnancy. These TCRs come from a female donor with multiple sclerosis, enrolled in a pregnancy study.

This clone was observed a single time. This chain connects TRBV10-3 to TRBJ1-2, with D perhaps matching TRBD1 (5 bases). Germline V lookup: CDR1 ENHRY, CDR2 SYGVKD. Trimming took off 4 bases at V and 8 bases at J, with 14 bases between the two ends. The CDR3 runs to 13 residues. The CDR3 nucleotides are TGTGCCATCAGTGCGTCAGGGAGAGAAGGCTACACCTTC. Its protein product is CAISASGREGYTF.

V gene TRBV7-2 combines with J gene TRBJ1-2; 8 bases align to TRBD1. The V and J ends lost 7 bases and 8 bases, in that order; junction bases with no gene match: 12. There are 14 residues in the CDR3. Germline CDR1 and CDR2: SGHTA and FQGNSA. CDR3 sequence: CASNLWTGSEGYTF. The CDR3 nucleotides read TGTGCCAGCAACCTCTGGACAGGGTCCGAGGGCTACACCTTC. The whole variable domain, filled in from reference TRBV7-2 and TRBJ1-2, reads GAGVSQSPSNKVTEKGKDVELRCDPISGHTALYWYRQSLGQGLEFLIYFQGNSAPDKSGLPSDRFSAERTGGSVSTLTIQRTQQEDSAVYLCASNLWTGSEGYTFGSGTRLTVV.

The chain employs TRBV27 and TRBJ2-7, with D possibly TRBD1 on 6 matching bases. The germline CDR1 and CDR2 sequences are MNHEY and SMNVEV (reference sequence). V gave up 2 bases and J gave up 5 bases, with 16 bases separating them. There are 15 residues in the CDR3. CDR3 sequence: CASSLRRQGNHEQYF. The CDR3 DNA is TGTGCCAGCAGTTTACGTAGGCAGGGGAACCACGAGCAGTACTTC.

The chain uses TRBV2 and TRBJ2-7; the match to TRBD2 covers 10 bases. J lost 6 bases, V lost 6 bases, and 11 bases had no gene match. The germline gives CDR1 SNHLY, CDR2 FYNNEI. The CDR3 totals 15 residues. The CDR3 reads CASSRVAGGAGEQYF. As DNA, the CDR3 is TGTGCCAGCAGCCGAGTAGCGGGAGGAGCGGGCGAGCAGTACTTC.

The V and J genes are TRBV9 and TRBJ1-1, with D unclear. Per the germline V gene, CDR1 is SGDLS and CDR2 is YYNGEE. V lost 0 bases to trimming and J lost 1 base, with 22 bases between them. The CDR3 runs to 19 residues. The CDR3 nucleotides are TGTGCCAGCAGCGTAGAAGGAGTCGGTTCGGACTACAAGAACACTGAAGCTTTCTTT. Its protein is CASSVEGVGSDYKNTEAFF.

This chain's CDR3 is CASSSSGRIAGELFF. CDR3 in DNA: TGTGCCAGCAGCTCTAGCGGGAGGATCGCCGGGGAGCTGTTTTTT. This chain links TRBV6-1 with TRBJ2-2; 11 bases match TRBD2. The V gene end was trimmed by 6 bases and the J gene end by 6 bases; junction bases not matched to a gene: 6. The CDR3 consists of 15 residues. In germline, CDR1 is MNHNS, CDR2 SASEGT.

V usage is TRBV6-6 and J usage is TRBJ1-2; no clear D gene. The germline V gene has CDR1 MNHNY and CDR2 SVGAGI (reference sequence). The CDR3 consists of 15 residues. The germline V and J ends were trimmed by 5 bases and 0 bases, with 13 bases remaining between them. The CDR3 protein is CASSPSFVANYGYTF. As DNA, the CDR3 is TGTGCCAGCAGTCCCTCTTTTGTAGCTAACTATGGCTACACCTTC.

The rearrangement uses TRBV7-9 and TRBJ2-3; tentatively, D is TRBD2 (5 bases). The germline CDR1 and CDR2 sequences are SEHNR and FQNEAQ (reference sequence). V lost 2 bases to trimming and J lost 0 bases, with 9 bases between them. The CDR3 has 15 amino acids. CDR3 DNA sequence: TGTGCCAGCAGCTTATACGGGGAGAGCACAGATACGCAGTATTTT. This translates into CASSLYGESTDTQYF. The whole variable domain, filled in from reference TRBV7-9 and TRBJ2-3, reads DTGVSQNPRHKITKRGQNVTFRCDPISEHNRLYWYRQTLGQGPEFLTYFQNEAQLEKSRLLSDRFSAERPKGSFSTLEIQRTEQGDSAMYLCASSLYGESTDTQYFGPGTRLTVL.

The gene calls are TRBV4-1 and TRBJ2-4; D is perhaps TRBD2 (6 bases). This CDR3 region has 16 residues. Germline lookup yields CDR1 MGHRA and CDR2 YSYEKL. V lost 1 base and J lost 3, with 13 bases in between. The CDR3 coding sequence is TGCGCCAGCAGCCAAGGATTAGCGGAACTCAAAAACATTCAGTACTTC. Protein: CASSQGLAELKNIQYF.

This clone was found once. This sequence joins TRBV6-1 and TRBJ1-4; D unclear. V was trimmed by 2 bases and J by 4 bases, leaving 8 bases between them. The CDR3 runs 14 residues. Germline V gene lookup returns CDR1 MNHNS and CDR2 SASEGT. The CDR3 region is CASSELAGNEKLFF. CDR3 bases: TGTGCCAGCAGTGAACTGGCGGGTAATGAAAAACTGTTTTTT.

CDR3: CASSTTDTQYF. CDR3 DNA sequence: TGTGCCAGTTCGACAACAGATACGCAGTATTTT. The gene calls are TRBV19 and TRBJ2-3; D not resolved. The germline V and J ends were trimmed by 8 bases and 3 bases, with 6 bases remaining between them. CDR1 and CDR2 (germline): LNHDA, SQIVND (reference sequence). CDR3 length: 11 amino acids.

The chain uses TRBV7-8 and TRBJ2-1; 8 bases match TRBD2. CDR1 SGHVS and CDR2 FQNEAQ come from the germline V gene. CDR3 length: 16 amino acids. Losses at the gene ends were 1 base for V and 8 bases for J; bases not matched to a gene: 10. CDR3 DNA sequence: TGTGCCAGCAGCTTAGAAGTAGCGGCGCGGGGGGATGAGCAGTTCTTC. Translation: CASSLEVAARGDEQFF.

The gene calls are TRBV9 and TRBJ1-1; TRBD1 agrees at 9 bases. Germline V gene data show CDR1 as SGDLS and CDR2 as YYNGEE. CDR3 length equals 16 residues. V lost 4 bases to trimming and J lost 8 bases; unmatched junction nucleotides: 15. The DNA of the CDR3 is TGTGCCAGCAGCCTCGGGACAGGGAAAGGGGGAGAAGAAGCTTTCTTT. It specifies CASSLGTGKGGEEAFF.

The rearrangement uses TRBV7-3 and TRBJ1-1; 10 positions agree with TRBD1. The CDR3 covers 14 residues. The germline CDR1 and CDR2 sequences are SGHTA and FQGTGA. V lost 3 bases, J lost 6 bases, and 4 bases stayed unmatched. The CDR3 sequence: CASSLGQGRAEAFF. The CDR3 DNA is TGTGCCAGCAGCTTGGGACAGGGGCGAGCTGAAGCTTTCTTT. Using reference TRBV7-3 and TRBJ1-1 for the parts outside the CDR3, the full variable domain is GAGVSQTPSNKVTEKGKYVELRCDPISGHTALYWYRQSLGQGPEFLIYFQGTGAADDSGLPNDRFFAVRPEGSVSTLKIQRTERGDSAVYLCASSLGQGRAEAFFGQGTRLTVV.

The chain employs TRBV30 and TRBJ1-6, with D uncertain. The germline V gene has CDR1 GTSNPN and CDR2 SVGIG (reference sequence). Trimming shortened V by 3 bases and J by 10 bases, and 13 bases separated the two germline ends. The CDR3 covers 13 residues. The CDR3 reads CAWSPARASPLHF. In DNA, the CDR3 is TGTGCCTGGAGCCCCGCGAGAGCCTCACCCCTCCACTTT.

The chain couples TRBV19 to TRBJ2-5, with 7 positions matching TRBD1. The V segment lost 5 bases and the J segment 5 bases; nucleotides outside the gene matches: 11. The CDR3 is made up of 15 amino acids. The V gene's germline CDR1 is LNHDA and CDR2 SQIVND (reference sequence). The CDR3 is CASSPEPTGRETQYF. The DNA of the CDR3 is TGTGCCAGTAGTCCGGAGCCGACAGGGCGGGAGACCCAGTACTTC. Supplemented by reference TRBV19 and TRBJ2-5, the full variable domain reads DGGITQSPKYLFRKEGQNVTLSCEQNLNHDAMYWYRQDPGQGLRLIYYSQIVNDFQKGDIAEGYSVSREKKESFPLTVTSAQKNPTAFYLCASSPEPTGRETQYFGPGTRLLVL.

The DNA of the CDR3 is TGTGCCAGCAGTTACCGACAGTTCGACACTGAAGCTTTCTTT. Residues: CASSYRQFDTEAFF. V usage is TRBV6-5 and J usage is TRBJ1-1, with D tentatively TRBD1 (5 bases). Trimming cost V 2 bases and J 3 bases, with 10 bases left between them. The germline V gene has CDR1 MNHEY and CDR2 SVGAGI. The CDR3 consists of 14 residues.

V usage is TRBV5-1 and J usage is TRBJ2-4; 8 positions match TRBD1. Germline V gene data show CDR1 as SGHRS and CDR2 as YFSETQ. The CDR3 is 16 residues long. V was pared by 0 bases and J by 1 base, with 3 bases of the junction left unmatched. This chain's CDR3 is CASSLVQGAAKNIQYF. The CDR3 region has the DNA TGCGCCAGCAGCTTGGTGCAGGGGGCGGCCAAAAACATTCAGTACTTC.

This chain connects TRBV19 to TRBJ2-3; 9 nucleotides match TRBD2. The V gene's germline CDR1 is LNHDA and CDR2 SQIVND (reference sequence). The CDR3 sequence is 18 residues long. The ends lost 1 base at V and 0 bases at J; junction bases unmatched: 8. The DNA of the CDR3 is TGTGCCAGTAGTATAGTGGGGCTAGCGGGGTCTAGCACAGATACGCAGTATTTT. This translates into CASSIVGLAGSSTDTQYF.

The chain links TRBV5-1 to TRBJ1-2; TRBD1 agrees at 10 bases. With 4 bases clipped from V and 4 bases from J, the junction kept 4 bases outside the gene matches. Germline CDR1 SGHRS, CDR2 YFSETQ. This CDR3 has 14 amino acids. CDR3 loop: CASSRDRGAYGYTF. The CDR3 DNA reads TGCGCCAGCAGCCGGGACAGGGGCGCCTATGGCTACACCTTC.

V and J are TRBV6-5 and TRBJ2-1; weak D call: TRBD2 (7 bases). Looked up from germline, CDR1 is MNHEY and CDR2 is SVGAGI. V lost 10 bases to trimming and J lost 1 base, with 17 bases between them. The CDR3 has 15 residues. The CDR3 loop is CATRPGGLSYNEQFF. The DNA for the CDR3 is TGTGCCACCCGACCCGGGGGGCTGTCCTACAATGAGCAGTTCTTC.

V gene TRBV5-8 combines with J gene TRBJ1-2; no clear D. The length of the CDR3 is 12 residues. Deletions cut 0 bases from V and 5 bases from J, with 5 bases between. The germline V gene encodes CDR1 SGHTS and CDR2 YDEGEE. CDR3 nucleotide sequence: TGTGCCAGCAGCTTGGCGGGGTATGGCTACACCTTC. Translated: CASSLAGYGYTF.

The CDR3 protein is CASSLGNEQFF. CDR3 nucleotide sequence: TGTGCCAGCAGCCTAGGCAATGAGCAGTTCTTC. The chain couples TRBV5-4 to TRBJ2-1; D gene uncertain. Trimming stripped 4 bases from V and 6 bases from J, with 5 bases between. This CDR3 has 11 residues. Germline CDR1 SGHNT, CDR2 YYREEE (reference sequence).